What follows are 10 T cell receptor beta chains derived from one specimen sequenced in a study of blood T cell repertoires in COVID-19. Only in-frame clones appear in the TCRdb table, and some are missing; sequencing was by immunoSEQ multiplex PCR. Of 250,000 to 300,000 clones listed, around 81% were seen once; the top ten hold 2.5% to 3%. Sequencing used peripheral blood. These receptors came from an older woman with active or convalescent COVID-19.

This clone was counted between two and nine times. The chain links TRBV5-5 to TRBJ1-2; 9 positions agree with TRBD1. The CDR3 extends over 16 amino acids. The V gene end was trimmed by 6 bases and the J gene end by 4 bases; junction bases not matched to a gene: 13. Per germline, CDR1 SGHKS and CDR2 YYEKEE (reference sequence). This chain's CDR3 is CASIYRPGQGSYGYTF. The CDR3 nucleotides read TGTGCCAGCATCTACCGTCCCGGACAGGGGAGCTATGGCTACACCTTC.

This chain links TRBV29-1 with TRBJ1-5, with D possibly being TRBD1 (5 bases). CDR1 and CDR2 (germline): SQVTM, ANQGSEA. V gave up 5 bases and J gave up 4 bases, with 15 bases separating them. This CDR3 comprises 14 residues. Written as DNA, the CDR3 is TGCAGCGTTCAAGGAGCAGGGCCGAATCAGCCCCAGCATTTT. The encoded protein is CSVQGAGPNQPQHF.

V gene TRBV28 combines with J gene TRBJ2-2; D is possibly TRBD1 (6 bases). Germline loops: CDR1 MDHEN, CDR2 SYDVKM. Trimming cost V 7 bases and J 2 bases, with 14 bases left between them. The CDR3 sequence is 15 residues long. The CDR3 sequence: CASTTGHDNTGELFF. CDR3 DNA sequence: TGTGCCAGCACCACGGGACACGATAACACCGGGGAGCTGTTTTTT.

In this sample, this clone turned up once. V is TRBV11-2 and J is TRBJ2-3; TRBD2 is a possible D gene (6 bases). From germline, CDR1 is SGHAT and CDR2 FQNNGV. V lost 7 bases and J lost 2, with 19 bases in between. CDR3 length: 16 residues. CDR3 nucleotide sequence: TGTGCCAGCAACGGGGGAGGTGGGGTCCCCACAGATACGCAGTATTTT. Its translation is CASNGGGGVPTDTQYF.

In nucleotides, the CDR3 is TGTGCCAGCAGCTTCGGGACAGGGGGGCGACACGAGCAGTACTTC. Amino acids: CASSFGTGGRHEQYF. The V gene is TRBV5-6, the J gene TRBJ2-7, with 11 bases identical to TRBD1. This CDR3 is 15 amino acids long. V gave up 2 bases and J gave up 5 bases; unmatched junction bases: 6. Looked up from germline, CDR1 is SGHDT and CDR2 is YYEEEE.

V gene TRBV27 combines with J gene TRBJ2-7; 12 bases line up with TRBD1. Germline V gene sequence: CDR1 MNHEY, CDR2 SMNVEV (reference sequence). V trimming: 4 bases; J trimming: 4 bases; junction bases outside the gene matches: 5. This CDR3 contains 15 residues. The CDR3 spells CASSSPGQGAYEQYF. The CDR3 DNA is TGTGCCAGCAGTTCGCCGGGACAGGGGGCTTACGAGCAGTACTTC.

The chain combines TRBV11-3 with TRBJ2-5; 9 nucleotides line up with TRBD2. CDR3 length equals 15 residues. V lost 1 base to trimming and J lost 3 bases; unmatched junction nucleotides: 3. In germline, CDR1 is SGHNT, CDR2 YENEEA. The CDR3 reads CASSLVPSGEETQYF. In nucleotides, the CDR3 is TGTGCCAGCAGCTTAGTGCCTAGCGGGGAAGAGACCCAGTACTTC.

The genes are TRBV7-2 and TRBJ1-2; 7 nucleotides agree with TRBD1. This CDR3 has 14 residues. The V and J ends lost 4 bases and 6 bases, in that order; junction bases with no gene match: 8. Germline V gives CDR1 SGHTA, CDR2 FQGNSA. Here the CDR3 reads CASSSSRGRNGYTF. Here the CDR3 DNA reads TGTGCCAGCAGCTCCTCAAGGGGGCGGAATGGCTACACCTTC.

This CDR3 reads CASSLESGLADADTQYF. In nucleotides, the CDR3 is TGTGCCAGCAGCTTGGAAAGCGGTCTGGCGGATGCAGATACGCAGTATTTT. The chain recombines TRBV11-3 with TRBJ2-3, with D maybe TRBD2 (5 bases). This CDR3 is built from 17 residues. V lost 3 bases and J lost 4, with 20 bases in between. Germline V gives CDR1 SGHNT, CDR2 YENEEA.

The chain has TRBV10-2 and TRBJ2-2, with 11 positions matching TRBD2. Looked up from germline, CDR1 is WSHSY and CDR2 is SAAADI. This CDR3 comprises 14 residues. V shed 8 bases, J shed 4 bases, and the junction held 3 bases outside the gene matches. The CDR3 DNA is TGCGCCAGCTGCCTAGCGGGGGGCACCGGGGAGCTGTTTTTT. Its translation: CASCLAGGTGELFF.